This is a list of T cell receptor beta chains from one sample in a study of T-cell memory formation after mild COVID-19. TCRdb reprocessed the 5' RACE reads via MiXCR and lists one record per CDR3 protein. Counted here are 300,000 to 350,000 distinct CDR3 sequences, roughly a fifth occurring once; the ten biggest clones make up more than 20%. Sequenced material: PBMCs or a T cell subset sorted from them (not recorded which). Receptor source: a man younger than 30 who had mild COVID-19 (a few samples of this study predate the infection). Cell type and time point are not known. CDR3s include the opening cysteine and the closing phenylalanine or tryptophan. The D gene is left open where the match is weak. Clone size appears in some rows only: once, few, many, or a class for an expanded clone.

V gene	D gene	clone size	J gene	CDR3 protein	CDR3 DNA
TRBV7-2	NA	NA	TRBJ1-4	CASSQELYEKLFF	TGTGCCAGCAGCCAGGAGCTTTATGAAAAACTGTTTTTT
TRBV10-3	TRBD1	few	TRBJ1-4	CAISSGQGGEKLFF	TGTGCCATCAGCTCCGGACAGGGTGGCGAAAAACTGTTTTTT
TRBV29-1	TRBD1	NA	TRBJ1-1	CSVGDRVNTEAFF	TGCAGCGTTGGGGACAGGGTGAACACTGAAGCTTTCTTT
TRBV9	TRBD1	few	TRBJ1-5	CASSANTGTGEPQHF	TGTGCCAGCAGCGCTAATACCGGGACAGGGGAGCCCCAGCATTTT
TRBV4-1	NA	NA	TRBJ2-2	CASKPDPNTGELFF	TGCGCCAGCAAACCGGACCCGAACACCGGGGAGCTGTTTTTT
TRBV6-6	NA	NA	TRBJ2-3	CASSYTPPTGNLADTQYF	TGTGCCAGCAGTTACACACCCCCCACAGGGAACTTGGCAGATACGCAGTATTTT
TRBV4-3	NA	NA	TRBJ2-2	CASSQDSRRGNTGELFF	TGCGCCAGCAGCCAAGACTCTCGGCGGGGTAACACCGGGGAGCTGTTTTTT
TRBV29-1	NA	NA	TRBJ1-2	CSVEAGGPGGYTF	TGCAGCGTTGAAGCGGGGGGTCCGGGTGGCTACACCTTC
TRBV5-1	NA	few	TRBJ2-2	CASSFSTGNTGELFF	TGCGCCAGCAGCTTTTCTACAGGGAACACCGGGGAGCTGTTTTTT
TRBV20-1	NA	NA	TRBJ2-2	CSASGVTGELFF	TGCAGTGCCTCGGGAGTCACCGGGGAGCTGTTTTTT
TRBV5-8	TRBD2	few	TRBJ2-1	CASSLWGGTEQFF	TGTGCCAGCAGCTTGTGGGGAGGGACCGAGCAGTTCTTC
TRBV20-1	TRBD2	once	TRBJ2-1	CSARARTSGGASEQFF	TGCAGTGCTAGAGCGAGGACTAGCGGGGGGGCGAGTGAGCAGTTCTTC
TRBV4-3	NA	NA	TRBJ1-5	CASSQERLGGQPQHF	TGCGCCAGCAGCCAAGAAAGGTTAGGAGGGCAGCCCCAGCATTTT
TRBV14	NA	NA	TRBJ2-5	CASSQAGPSQTQYF	TGTGCCAGCAGCCAAGCCGGTCCCAGCCAGACCCAGTACTTC
TRBV7-6	NA	NA	TRBJ2-7	CASSLSKRYEQYF	TGTGCCAGCAGCTTATCAAAGCGCTACGAGCAGTACTTC
TRBV6-2/TRBV6-3	TRBD2	few	TRBJ2-7	CASSLTRSSGGATYEQYF	TGTGCCAGCAGCTTAACCCGTTCTAGCGGGGGGGCAACCTACGAGCAGTACTTC